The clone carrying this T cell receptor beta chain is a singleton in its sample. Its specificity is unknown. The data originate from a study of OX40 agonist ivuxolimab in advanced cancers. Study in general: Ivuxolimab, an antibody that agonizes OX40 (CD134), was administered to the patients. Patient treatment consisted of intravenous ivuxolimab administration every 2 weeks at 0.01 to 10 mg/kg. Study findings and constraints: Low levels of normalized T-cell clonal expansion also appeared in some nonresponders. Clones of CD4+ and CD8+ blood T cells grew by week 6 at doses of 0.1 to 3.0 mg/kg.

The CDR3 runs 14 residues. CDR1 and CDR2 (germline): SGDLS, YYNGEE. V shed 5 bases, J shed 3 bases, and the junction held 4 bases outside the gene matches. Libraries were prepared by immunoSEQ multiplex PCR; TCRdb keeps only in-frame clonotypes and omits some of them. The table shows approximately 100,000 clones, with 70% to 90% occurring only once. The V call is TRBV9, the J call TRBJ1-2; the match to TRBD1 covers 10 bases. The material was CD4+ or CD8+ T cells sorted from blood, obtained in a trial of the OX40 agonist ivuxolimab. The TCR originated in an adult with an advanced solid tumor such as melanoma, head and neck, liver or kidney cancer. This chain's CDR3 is CASRATGGDYGYTF. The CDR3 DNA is TGTGCCAGCAGGGCGACAGGGGGCGACTATGGCTACACCTTC.